The rows below give T cell receptor beta chains drawn from one sample of a study of cytomegalovirus exposure and HLA in healthy donors. Measured with immunoSEQ multiplex PCR; TCRdb has only the in-frame clones, and not every one. The sample contains 90,000 or so clones, 75% to 85% of which appear only once. The sample taken for sequencing was PBMCs. The receptors here all came from a man aged 25-45 years in good health and CMV-seropositive. Each CDR3 is given with its conserved first and last residue. The D gene is left open where the match is weak. Rows give clone size only sometimes, using once, few, many, or a class for an expanded clone.

V,D,J,size,length,CDR3,DNA
TRBV5-5,NA,TRBJ1-5,NA,14,CASSFPGSNQPQHF,TGTGCCAGCAGTTTTCCGGGGAGCAATCAGCCCCAGCATTTT
TRBV7-9,TRBD1,TRBJ2-7,NA,15,CASRVSDRGPYEQYF,TGTGCCAGCAGGGTATCGGACAGGGGCCCCTACGAGCAGTACTTC
TRBV7-8,TRBD1,TRBJ1-6,NA,14,CASSFETGDSPLHF,TGTGCCAGCAGCTTCGAGACAGGGGATTCACCCCTCCACTTT
TRBV6-4,TRBD2,TRBJ2-1,NA,15,CASSDGAGGYNEQFF,TGTGCCAGCAGTGACGGAGCGGGAGGCTACAATGAGCAGTTCTTC
TRBV19,TRBD1,TRBJ1-5,few,17,CASSILAGGSARQPQHF,TGTGCCAGTAGTATCCTGGCAGGGGGCTCAGCGAGGCAGCCCCAGCATTTT
TRBV19,NA,TRBJ2-3,NA,15,CASSTISQGSDTQYF,TGTGCCAGTAGTACGATTAGTCAGGGGTCAGATACGCAGTATTTT
TRBV7-2,NA,TRBJ2-7,NA,15,CASSSAGGTQSEQYF,TGTGCCAGCAGCTCCGCCGGCGGGACTCAGAGCGAGCAGTACTTC
TRBV9,TRBD2,TRBJ2-7,NA,16,CASSVGGLAGLYEQYF,TGTGCCAGCAGCGTAGGAGGTCTAGCGGGACTTTACGAGCAGTACTTC
TRBV6-6,TRBD1,TRBJ2-7,NA,16,CASSYPKGAGGYEQYF,TGTGCCAGCAGTTACCCTAAGGGGGCAGGGGGCTACGAGCAGTACTTC
TRBV29-1,NA,TRBJ1-1,once,13,CSSEYLAGSRAFF,TGCAGCTCGGAATATCTGGCAGGCTCACGGGCTTTCTTT
TRBV4-1,TRBD2,TRBJ2-7,NA,16,CASSQETSSSSYEQYF,TGCGCCAGCAGCCAAGAGACTAGCTCGAGCTCCTACGAGCAGTACTTC
TRBV6-5,TRBD2,TRBJ2-1,NA,16,CASSYSLAGGHNEQFF,TGTGCCAGCAGTTACTCGCTAGCGGGAGGCCACAATGAGCAGTTCTTC
TRBV7-9,NA,TRBJ2-5,NA,15,CASSFTGTYQETQYF,TGTGCCAGCAGCTTTACAGGGACCTACCAAGAGACCCAGTACTTC
TRBV15,NA,TRBJ2-7,NA,14,CATSSRGGTYEQYF,TGTGCCACCAGCAGCCGGGGTGGAACCTACGAGCAGTACTTC
TRBV7-2,NA,TRBJ1-1,NA,14,CASSLTQLNTEAFF,TGTGCCAGCAGCCTAACCCAACTAAACACTGAAGCTTTCTTT
TRBV18,TRBD2,TRBJ2-5,many,13,CASSPDGGETQYF,TGTGCCAGCTCACCCGACGGGGGGGAGACCCAGTACTTC
TRBV28,NA,TRBJ2-7,NA,14,CASSLYGGIYEQYF,TGTGCCAGCAGTTTATACGGAGGGATCTACGAGCAGTACTTC
TRBV6-5,NA,TRBJ2-2,NA,15,CASLKGTQNTGELFF,TGTGCCAGCCTCAAGGGGACTCAGAACACCGGGGAGCTGTTTTTT
TRBV2,TRBD2,TRBJ2-7,once,17,CASSEGGGRAGFYEQYF,TGTGCCAGCAGTGAGGGGGGCGGGAGGGCCGGTTTCTACGAGCAGTACTTC
TRBV28,TRBD2,TRBJ2-7,NA,17,CASTEVREEARSYEQYF,TGTGCCAGCACCGAAGTGCGGGAGGAAGCCCGCTCCTACGAGCAGTACTTC
TRBV29-1,NA,TRBJ1-4,NA,12,CSVVGQGEKLFF,TGCAGCGTTGTGGGGCAGGGTGAAAAACTGTTTTTT
TRBV6-5,TRBD2,TRBJ2-2,NA,15,CASSPGGGNTGELFF,TGTGCCAGCAGCCCCGGCGGGGGTAACACCGGGGAGCTGTTTTTT
TRBV9,TRBD2,TRBJ2-7,NA,15,CASSVGTSGSSEQYF,TGTGCCAGCAGCGTAGGGACTAGCGGGAGTAGCGAGCAGTACTTC
TRBV5-4,TRBD2,TRBJ2-1,NA,15,CASSNTSGLYNEQFF,TGTGCCAGCAGTAACACTAGCGGTCTTTACAATGAGCAGTTCTTC
TRBV19,NA,TRBJ1-1,NA,13,CASSTYKNTEAFF,TGTGCCAGTAGTACTTACAAGAACACTGAAGCTTTCTTT
TRBV6-5,TRBD1,TRBJ1-1,once,13,CASSTSTGHKAFF,TGTGCCAGCAGTACATCGACAGGGCATAAAGCTTTCTTT
TRBV7-2,TRBD1,TRBJ1-6,NA,15,CASSLIQGAGSPLHF,TGTGCCAGCAGCTTAATACAGGGGGCAGGTTCACCCCTCCACTTT
TRBV6-4,TRBD2,TRBJ2-1,NA,17,CASSEGPSGLAYNEQFF,TGTGCCAGCAGCGAGGGACCTAGCGGGTTAGCCTACAATGAGCAGTTCTTC
TRBV6-5,TRBD1,TRBJ1-5,NA,14,CASSPGQGVQPQHF,TGTGCCAGCAGTCCGGGACAGGGAGTTCAGCCCCAGCATTTT
TRBV10-2,TRBD2,TRBJ2-3,NA,15,CASSGKAGGSDTQYF,TGCGCCAGCAGTGGAAAAGCGGGAGGTTCAGATACGCAGTATTTT
TRBV7-2,NA,TRBJ2-3,NA,15,CASISGGGTTDTQYF,TGTGCCAGCATCTCTGGGGGCGGTACCACAGATACGCAGTATTTT
TRBV28,TRBD1,TRBJ1-6,NA,15,CASQGAQAYNSPLHF,TGTGCCAGCCAGGGGGCACAGGCCTATAATTCACCCCTCCACTTT
TRBV9,NA,TRBJ1-6,NA,14,CASSQRGGNSPLHF,TGTGCCAGCAGCCAACGGGGGGGTAATTCACCCCTCCACTTT
TRBV14,TRBD2,TRBJ2-1,NA,15,CASSQVSGRVNEQFF,TGTGCCAGCAGCCAAGTGAGCGGGAGGGTTAATGAGCAGTTCTTC
TRBV29-1,TRBD1,TRBJ2-7,NA,13,CSVSSKTGGEQYF,TGCAGCGTTTCGAGCAAAACAGGGGGCGAGCAGTACTTC
TRBV11-2,TRBD2,TRBJ2-1,NA,16,CASSLGAAGGYNEQFF,TGTGCCAGCAGCTTAGGAGCAGCGGGAGGGTACAATGAGCAGTTCTTC
TRBV28,TRBD2,TRBJ2-1,once,13,CASTGREGHEQFF,TGTGCCAGCACGGGAAGGGAGGGCCATGAGCAGTTCTTC
TRBV29-1,TRBD1,TRBJ1-3,NA,15,CSVTLTGGYGNTIYF,TGCAGCGTGACACTGACAGGGGGTTACGGAAACACCATATATTTT
TRBV14,TRBD1,TRBJ1-6,NA,14,CASSQGAGGTPLHF,TGTGCCAGCAGCCAAGGGGCAGGGGGCACACCCCTCCACTTT
TRBV4-2,NA,TRBJ2-7,NA,15,CASSQELASVYEQYF,TGTGCCAGCAGCCAAGAACTAGCTTCGGTCTACGAGCAGTACTTC
TRBV30,NA,TRBJ1-5,once,14,CAWSVVGDNQPQHF,TGTGCCTGGAGTGTAGTAGGAGACAATCAGCCCCAGCATTTT
TRBV11-2,TRBD2,TRBJ2-3,NA,16,CASSSFSWLAGDTQYF,TGTGCCAGCAGCAGTTTCTCATGGCTAGCGGGAGATACGCAGTATTTT
TRBV10-3,NA,TRBJ1-2,NA,13,CAISPDRNYGYTF,TGTGCCATCTCTCCGGACAGAAACTATGGCTACACCTTC
TRBV7-8,NA,TRBJ1-5,NA,16,CASSLEPGENNQPQHF,TGTGCCAGCAGCTTAGAGCCGGGGGAGAACAATCAGCCCCAGCATTTT
TRBV10-2,NA,TRBJ1-6,NA,17,CASSEIGGYNENSPLHF,TGCGCCAGCAGTGAGATCGGGGGGTACAATGAGAATTCACCCCTCCACTTT
TRBV7-6,TRBD2,TRBJ2-3,NA,15,CASSFASGSTDTQYF,TGTGCCAGCAGCTTCGCTAGCGGGAGTACAGATACGCAGTATTTT
TRBV11-3,NA,TRBJ1-1,NA,12,CASSTGSTEAFF,TGTGCCAGCAGCACTGGGAGTACTGAAGCTTTCTTT
TRBV28,NA,TRBJ1-5,NA,18,CASSFTGTTAYSNQPQHF,TGTGCCAGCAGTTTTACCGGGACAACCGCGTATAGCAATCAGCCCCAGCATTTT
TRBV28,TRBD1,TRBJ2-7,once,15,CASRLRDSESYEQYF,TGTGCCAGCAGGCTACGGGACAGCGAGTCCTACGAGCAGTACTTC
TRBV5-4,NA,TRBJ2-4,NA,15,CASSLEGLAKNIQYF,TGTGCCAGCAGCTTGGAGGGGTTAGCCAAAAACATTCAGTACTTC
TRBV5-1,TRBD2,TRBJ2-7,NA,16,CASSRDGSGTTYEQYF,TGCGCCAGCAGCCGGGACGGTTCTGGGACTACATACGAGCAGTACTTC
TRBV7-7,TRBD2,TRBJ2-3,NA,21,CASSLASPGLAGGPGTDTQYF,TGTGCCAGCAGCTTAGCGTCCCCGGGACTAGCGGGAGGGCCTGGCACAGATACGCAGTATTTT
TRBV7-9,TRBD1,TRBJ2-1,NA,15,CASSEQGSASNEQFF,TGTGCCAGCAGCGAACAGGGGTCGGCGTCCAATGAGCAGTTCTTC
TRBV4-1,NA,TRBJ1-5,NA,15,CASSQGSHDNQPQHF,TGCGCCAGCAGCCAAGGATCACACGACAATCAGCCCCAGCATTTT
TRBV7-9,TRBD2,TRBJ2-7,NA,12,CSSSGGLYEQYF,TGTTCCAGCAGCGGGGGACTTTACGAGCAGTACTTC
TRBV2,NA,TRBJ1-1,NA,15,CASSVPTGQNTEAFF,TGTGCCAGCAGTGTCCCGACAGGCCAAAACACTGAAGCTTTCTTT
TRBV28,NA,TRBJ2-7,NA,13,CASTRTGSGEQYF,TGTGCCAGCACCCGGACCGGATCGGGAGAGCAGTACTTC